These 2 T cell receptor beta chains were sequenced from one sample in a study of vaccination and CD4 T cells after COVID-19. Their recognized antigens are unknown. The sample's treatment: approximately nine-day PBMC culture with coronavirus spike peptide pools or control peptides (ViraFEST assay). With the Oncomine TCR Beta short-read assay, DNA from cultured CD4+ T cells was sequenced. TCRdb called the PCR reads again in MiXCR, with one record for every CDR3 protein. Of 13,000 to 15,000 distinct CDR3 sequences listed, roughly 37% are singletons. The specimen sequenced was CD4+ T cells from blood, cultured in vitro. The receptors were sampled from a human donor who had recovered from COVID-19.

This rearrangement joins TRBV11-2 to TRBJ1-2, with no clear D. Germline CDR1 and CDR2: SGHAT and FQNNGV. The length of the CDR3 is 15 residues. The ends were cut back, 5 bases at V and 0 bases at J, with 13 bases in the middle. The CDR3 coding sequence is TGTGCCAGCAGCCGCGGAGCCACTCCTAACTATGGCTACACCTTC. The encoded protein is CASSRGATPNYGYTF.

This chain connects TRBV5-6 to TRBJ1-2; D is unclear. Germline CDR1 reads SGHDT; CDR2 reads YYEEEE. The CDR3 contains 13 residues. The V gene lost 7 bases and the J gene lost 1 base, with 11 bases spanning the gap. The CDR3 DNA reads as TGTGCCAGCCTTGGGAGCCTTAACTATGGCTACACCTTC. It is translated as CASLGSLNYGYTF.